This passage covers 16 T cell receptor beta chains from one sample sequenced in a study of blood T cell repertoires in COVID-19. Produced via immunoSEQ multiplex PCR; TCRdb's table is partial and in-frame only. The data contain a few hundred thousand clones, under 90% of them singletons. The sequencing sample was made of PBMCs or T cells enriched from blood (not recorded which). The receptors stem from a woman in her fifties or sixties who had recovered from COVID-19.

The DNA for the CDR3 is TGTGCCAGCAGTGAAAGGCGGAGGGATCAGACCCAGTACTTC. Translated: CASSERRRDQTQYF. The chain employs TRBV2 and TRBJ2-5, with D perhaps TRBD2 (6 bases). CDR3 length: 14 amino acids. V lost 2 bases, J lost 6 bases, and 13 bases lay in between. The germline gives CDR1 SNHLY, CDR2 FYNNEI.

This clone came up a few times. The CDR3, as DNA: TGTGCCAGCTCCTCCGAGGGGGCCGCTTTCTTT. It specifies CASSSEGAAFF. The J gene is TRBJ1-1, the V gene TRBV18; TRBD1 agrees at 7 bases. The junction had 6 bases not matched to a gene; V was cut back by 6 bases and J by 11 bases. In germline, CDR1 is KGHSH, CDR2 LQKENI. The CDR3 length is 11 residues.

The chain carries TRBV3-1 (or the pseudogene TRBV3-2) and TRBJ2-5, with 7 nucleotides matching TRBD2. The V gene end was trimmed by 1 base and the J gene end by 4 bases; junction bases not matched to a gene: 15. This CDR3 comprises 18 residues. CDR1 and CDR2 (germline): LGHDT, YNNKEL (reference sequence). CDR3: CASSQGGGHTLRGETQYF. In DNA, the CDR3 is TGTGCCAGCAGCCAAGGGGGAGGGCACACCCTCCGGGGAGAGACCCAGTACTTC.

This chain joins TRBV7-9 and TRBJ2-1; 7 bases map to TRBD2. The junction had 5 bases not matched to a gene; V was cut back by 3 bases and J by 6 bases. This CDR3 spans 14 amino acids. Germline CDR1 is SEHNR and CDR2 is FQNEAQ (reference sequence). The CDR3 region is CASSLGEGSNEQFF. In DNA form, the CDR3 reads TGTGCCAGCAGCTTGGGGGAGGGGAGCAATGAGCAGTTCTTC.

This chain connects TRBV6-1 to TRBJ1-1, with TRBD1 as a possible D gene (6 bases). Trimming removed 6 bases at V and 1 base at J, with 12 bases between. The CDR3 extends over 14 amino acids. Germline assignment: CDR1 MNHNS and CDR2 SASEGT. The CDR3 DNA is TGTGCCAGCAGCGGGACACCACCGAACACTGAAGCTTTCTTT. Translating it yields CASSGTPPNTEAFF.

The chain carries TRBV19 and TRBJ2-7; 11 bases line up with TRBD2. V was clipped by 4 bases and J by 7 bases; unmatched bases: 6. The CDR3 is 14 residues long. Germline V CDR1 and CDR2: LNHDA, SQIVND (reference sequence). Here the CDR3 reads CASSSISGRGEQYF. CDR3 nucleotides: TGTGCCAGTAGTAGTATTAGCGGGAGGGGGGAGCAGTACTTC. The whole variable domain, filled in from reference TRBV19 and TRBJ2-7, reads DGGITQSPKYLFRKEGQNVTLSCEQNLNHDAMYWYRQDPGQGLRLIYYSQIVNDFQKGDIAEGYSVSREKKESFPLTVTSAQKNPTAFYLCASSSISGRGEQYFGPGTRLTVT.

The V gene is TRBV19, the J gene TRBJ2-7; TRBD2 agrees at 11 bases. Germline V gene sequence: CDR1 LNHDA, CDR2 SQIVND (reference sequence). Losses at the gene ends were 6 bases for V and 4 bases for J; bases not matched to a gene: 5. The CDR3 extends over 14 amino acids. As DNA, the CDR3 is TGTGCCAGTAGCTTAACTAGCGGGAGTTACGAGCAGTACTTC. It yields the protein CASSLTSGSYEQYF.

In DNA form, the CDR3 reads TGTGCCAGCAGTCACACAGGGTCTAGGATGAACACTGAAGCTTTCTTT. Its translation: CASSHTGSRMNTEAFF. The genes are TRBV5-6 and TRBJ1-1, with TRBD1 as a possible D gene (6 bases). Germline V CDR1 and CDR2: SGHDT, YYEEEE. The CDR3 is made up of 16 amino acids. V shed 5 bases and J shed 0 bases, with 17 bases lying between them.

The J gene is TRBJ2-3, the V gene TRBV5-1, with a weak D call TRBD1 (5 bases). Germline V gene sequence: CDR1 SGHRS, CDR2 YFSETQ. V shed 0 bases and J shed 2 bases, with 13 bases lying between them. The CDR3 runs to 16 residues. CDR3 residues: CASSLASGFVTDTQYF. The CDR3, as DNA: TGCGCCAGCAGCTTGGCCTCAGGGTTTGTCACAGATACGCAGTATTTT.

This clone was seen a single time. The rearrangement uses TRBV3-1 (or the pseudogene TRBV3-2) and TRBJ1-4, with a tentative D call TRBD1 (5 bases). The CDR3 covers 16 residues. Trimming took 5 bases from V and 4 from J, leaving 17 bases between them. CDR1 and CDR2 from the germline V gene are LGHDT and YNNKEL (reference sequence). CDR3 DNA: TGTGCCAGCAGCTCCCTAAACCTCGGGGGTAATGAAAAACTGTTTTTT. Its protein product is CASSSLNLGGNEKLFF.

This clone was picked up a small number of times. Other DNA variants within this sample encode the same CDR3. The V call is TRBV18, the J call TRBJ1-5; D is uncertain. Trimming stripped 2 bases from V and 4 bases from J, with 6 bases between. Germline CDR1 and CDR2: KGHSH and LQKENI. The CDR3 is 13 amino acids. The CDR3 reads CASSPGRNQPQHF. In nucleotides, the CDR3 is TGTGCCAGCTCACCAGGCAGAAATCAGCCCCAGCATTTT.

V gene TRBV19 combines with J gene TRBJ1-3, with D maybe TRBD1 (5 bases). The V gene lost 2 bases and the J gene lost 0 bases, with 11 bases spanning the gap. The CDR3 spans 16 residues. Germline V gene data show CDR1 as LNHDA and CDR2 as SQIVND (reference sequence). The CDR3 bases are TGTGCCAGTAGTATATGGCAGGGCCCCTCTGGAAACACCATATATTTT. Amino acids: CASSIWQGPSGNTIYF.

This chain uses TRBV19 with TRBJ1-2; 8 bases align to TRBD1. The CDR3 extends over 15 amino acids. Unmatched junction bases numbered 14, after V lost 7 bases and J lost 7 bases. Germline-derived CDR1 and CDR2 are LNHDA and SQIVND (reference sequence). In DNA form, the CDR3 reads TGTGCCAGTATCCCAAATTCGGACAGGGCTGGTGGCTACACCTTC. Its translation: CASIPNSDRAGGYTF.

The V call is TRBV7-9, the J call TRBJ1-4; 8 bases align to TRBD1. The CDR3 has 15 amino acids. The V gene's germline CDR1 is SEHNR and CDR2 FQNEAQ (reference sequence). The junction had 7 bases not matched to a gene; V was cut back by 5 bases and J by 5 bases. CDR3 sequence: CASSLRGPMNEKLFF. DNA of the CDR3: TGTGCCAGCAGCCTCAGGGGGCCCATGAATGAAAAACTGTTTTTT. Filled out from reference TRBV7-9 and TRBJ1-4, the complete variable domain reads DTGVSQNPRHKITKRGQNVTFRCDPISEHNRLYWYRQTLGQGPEFLTYFQNEAQLEKSRLLSDRFSAERPKGSFSTLEIQRTEQGDSAMYLCASSLRGPMNEKLFFGSGTQLSVL.

The chain joins TRBV10-3 to TRBJ1-2; no clear D. The germline V gene encodes CDR1 ENHRY and CDR2 SYGVKD. Trimming removed 4 bases from V and 7 bases from J, with 7 bases in between. The CDR3 spans 11 residues. Here the CDR3 DNA reads TGTGCCATCAGTGGGGCCTCTGGCTACACCTTC. It specifies CAISGASGYTF.

This clone was seen a few times. The chain links TRBV6-4 to TRBJ1-1; TRBD1 aligns across 7 bases. The CDR3 runs 14 residues. Germline V CDR1 and CDR2: MRHNA, SNTAGT. V was clipped by 3 bases and J by 1 base; unmatched bases: 2. The CDR3 sequence is CASSEGQENTEAFF. Written as DNA, the CDR3 is TGTGCCAGCAGTGAAGGACAGGAGAACACTGAAGCTTTCTTT.